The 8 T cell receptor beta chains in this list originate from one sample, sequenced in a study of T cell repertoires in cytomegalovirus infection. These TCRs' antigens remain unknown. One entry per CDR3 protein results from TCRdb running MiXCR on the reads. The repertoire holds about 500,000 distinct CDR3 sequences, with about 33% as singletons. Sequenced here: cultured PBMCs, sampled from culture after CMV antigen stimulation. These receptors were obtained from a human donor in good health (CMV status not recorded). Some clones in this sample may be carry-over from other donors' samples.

For the CDR3, the DNA is TGTGCCAGCAGTACCGGCGGGCAAGAGTCCTACGAGCAGTACTTC. It codes for CASSTGGQESYEQYF. The chain employs TRBV7-9 and TRBJ2-7, with D possibly being TRBD2 (5 bases). V was pared by 6 bases and J by 1 base, with 16 bases between. The CDR3 consists of 15 residues. The germline gives CDR1 SEHNR, CDR2 FQNEAQ (reference sequence).

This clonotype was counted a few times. CDR3 sequence: CASKRDAASTDTQYF. As DNA, the CDR3 is TGTGCCAGCAAGCGGGACGCGGCTAGCACAGATACGCAGTATTTT. The chain recombines TRBV7-2 with TRBJ2-3; 7 bases are shared with TRBD2. The junction had 7 bases not matched to a gene; V was cut back by 7 bases and J by 0 bases. This CDR3 contains 15 residues. Germline CDR1 SGHTA, CDR2 FQGNSA.

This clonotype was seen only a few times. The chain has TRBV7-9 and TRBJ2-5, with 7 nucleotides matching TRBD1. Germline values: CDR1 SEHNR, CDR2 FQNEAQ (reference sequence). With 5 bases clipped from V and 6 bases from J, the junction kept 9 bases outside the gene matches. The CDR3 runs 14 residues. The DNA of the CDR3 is TGTGCCAGCAGCCCGCGGACAGGCCGTCAGACCCAGTACTTC. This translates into CASSPRTGRQTQYF.

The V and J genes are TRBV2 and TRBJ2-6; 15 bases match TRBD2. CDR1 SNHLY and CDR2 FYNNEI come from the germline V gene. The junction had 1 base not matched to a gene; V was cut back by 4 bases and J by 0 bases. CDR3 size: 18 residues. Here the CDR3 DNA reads TGTGCCAGCAGTGGGACTAGCGGGAGGGCCTCTGGGGCCAACGTCCTGACTTTC. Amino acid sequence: CASSGTSGRASGANVLTF.

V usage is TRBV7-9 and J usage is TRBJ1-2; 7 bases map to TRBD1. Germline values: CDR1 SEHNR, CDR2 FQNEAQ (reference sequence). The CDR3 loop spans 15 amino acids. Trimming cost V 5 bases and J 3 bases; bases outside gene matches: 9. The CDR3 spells CASSPRQGLDYGYTF. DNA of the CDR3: TGTGCCAGCAGCCCGAGACAGGGCCTCGACTATGGCTACACCTTC.

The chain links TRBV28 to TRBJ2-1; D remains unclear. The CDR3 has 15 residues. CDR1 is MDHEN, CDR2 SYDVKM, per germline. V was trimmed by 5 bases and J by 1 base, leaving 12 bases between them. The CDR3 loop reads CASSPTRVSYNEQFF. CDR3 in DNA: TGTGCCAGCAGTCCCACCCGGGTATCCTACAATGAGCAGTTCTTC.

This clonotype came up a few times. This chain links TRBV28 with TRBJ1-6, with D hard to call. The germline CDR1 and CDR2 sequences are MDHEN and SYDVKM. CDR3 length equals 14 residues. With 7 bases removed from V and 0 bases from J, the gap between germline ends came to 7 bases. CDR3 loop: CASTTSSYNSPLHF. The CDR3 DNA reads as TGTGCCAGCACGACCAGCTCCTATAATTCACCCCTCCACTTT.

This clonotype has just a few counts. CDR3 sequence reads: CASSPLLSPQHF. The CDR3 DNA follows: TGTGCCAGTAGTCCCCTTTTGAGTCCCCAGCATTTT. The genes are TRBV19 and TRBJ1-5, with D hard to call. CDR3 size: 12 residues. Trimming left V 5 bases short and J 10 bases short, with 12 bases between. CDR1 is LNHDA and CDR2 is SQIVND in the germline V gene (reference sequence).